The 14 T cell receptor beta chains below were found in one sample sequenced in a study of T cell responses to AZD1222 COVID-19 vaccine. Here immunoSEQ multiplex PCR was the method, and the copy in TCRdb shows in-frame clones only, minus some. The sample includes about 120,000 clones, less than 95% seen only once; the top ten take about 4%. The source was peripheral blood, collected on day 0 of MenACWY control vaccination. These receptors were taken from an adult in good health.

The J gene is TRBJ2-7, the V gene TRBV6-5, with D unclear. This CDR3 contains 13 residues. Germline values: CDR1 MNHEY, CDR2 SVGAGI. Trimming removed 0 bases from V and 6 bases from J, with 9 bases in between. CDR3 sequence: CASSYSRSSEQYF. The CDR3 DNA reads TGTGCCAGCAGTTACTCGAGGAGCAGCGAGCAGTACTTC.

The chain employs TRBV6-5 and TRBJ2-7; D remains ambiguous. Between the trimmed V and J ends, which lost 2 bases and 0 bases, there was a span of 8 bases. The length of the CDR3 is 14 residues. Germline V gene sequence: CDR1 MNHEY, CDR2 SVGAGI. The CDR3 DNA is TGTGCCAGCAGTTACGGGCGGTTCTCCTACGAGCAGTACTTC. It yields the protein CASSYGRFSYEQYF.

The rearrangement links TRBV7-8 to TRBJ2-7, with D possibly TRBD1 on 6 matching bases. Germline CDR1 is SGHVS and CDR2 is FQNEAQ. V dropped 2 bases and J dropped 5 bases, with 16 bases sitting between them. This CDR3 spans 15 amino acids. The CDR3 sequence: CASSLLVRGSDEQYF. The DNA for the CDR3 is TGTGCCAGCAGCTTATTGGTAAGGGGGTCGGACGAGCAGTACTTC.

The chain has TRBV28 and TRBJ1-1; the match to TRBD1 covers 9 bases. With 3 bases clipped from V and 0 bases from J, the junction kept 5 bases outside the gene matches. Germline V gene lookup returns CDR1 MDHEN and CDR2 SYDVKM. This CDR3 comprises 16 residues. As DNA, the CDR3 is TGTGCCAGCAGTTTGGGACAGGGAATCATGAACACTGAAGCTTTCTTT. It encodes CASSLGQGIMNTEAFF.

This clone was counted a single time. V gene TRBV24-1 combines with J gene TRBJ2-2; D is uncertain. From germline, CDR1 is KGHDR and CDR2 SFDVKD. Trimming shortened V by 0 bases and J by 7 bases, and 11 bases separated the two germline ends. This CDR3 region has 15 residues. CDR3 sequence reads: CATSDLHLRSGELFF. CDR3 nucleotides: TGTGCCACCAGTGATTTGCATCTTCGGAGCGGGGAGCTGTTTTTT.

The V call is TRBV7-2, the J call TRBJ2-2; D possibly corresponds to TRBD2 (5 bases). Germline CDR1 is SGHTA and CDR2 is FQGNSA. V lost 5 bases and J lost 6, with 13 bases in between. The CDR3 sequence is 14 residues long. The CDR3 spells CASSPTTRAGELFF. CDR3 DNA: TGTGCCAGCAGCCCTACTACTAGGGCCGGGGAGCTGTTTTTT.

The rearrangement uses TRBV14 and TRBJ2-1; the match to TRBD2 covers 7 bases. Germline lookup yields CDR1 SGHDN and CDR2 FVKESK. Trimming removed 1 base from V and 3 bases from J; junction bases left unmatched: 6. This CDR3 contains 16 residues. The CDR3 sequence: CASSQVLATFYNEQFF. CDR3 in DNA: TGTGCCAGCAGCCAAGTACTAGCGACCTTCTACAATGAGCAGTTCTTC.

This chain joins TRBV7-9 and TRBJ2-1; no definite D call. Germline V gene sequence: CDR1 SEHNR, CDR2 FQNEAQ (reference sequence). The CDR3 totals 16 residues. Trimming took off 0 bases at V and 3 bases at J, with 12 bases between the two ends. The CDR3 region is CASSLALVGSYNEQFF. The CDR3 DNA sequence: TGTGCCAGCAGCTTAGCGCTTGTTGGTAGCTACAATGAGCAGTTCTTC.

The chain couples TRBV28 to TRBJ2-7, with D perhaps matching TRBD2 (6 bases). CDR3 length: 15 residues. The germline V gene encodes CDR1 MDHEN and CDR2 SYDVKM. The V gene lost 4 bases and the J gene lost 2 bases, with 15 bases spanning the gap. The CDR3 here is CASSSRDWAAYEQYV. As DNA, the CDR3 is TGTGCCAGCAGTTCTCGGGACTGGGCAGCCTACGAGCAGTACGTC.

The chain employs TRBV6-6 and TRBJ1-4; D remains ambiguous. V dropped 11 bases and J dropped 0 bases, with 10 bases sitting between them. The CDR3 is made up of 13 amino acids. The germline V gene has CDR1 MNHNY and CDR2 SVGAGI (reference sequence). The CDR3 here is CAGRASTNEKLFF. CDR3 nucleotides: TGTGCCGGTCGGGCTTCAACTAATGAAAAACTGTTTTTT.

The V call is TRBV5-1, the J call TRBJ2-2; D unclear. The germline gives CDR1 SGHRS, CDR2 YFSETQ. The CDR3 has 14 amino acids. V was trimmed by 1 base and J by 2 bases, leaving 6 bases between them. CDR3: CASSLFSNTGELFF. Here the CDR3 DNA reads TGCGCCAGCAGCTTGTTCTCAAACACCGGGGAGCTGTTTTTT.

This chain links TRBV7-8 with TRBJ1-1, with 11 bases identical to TRBD1. This CDR3 is 16 amino acids long. CDR1 and CDR2 (germline): SGHVS, FQNEAQ. Losses at the gene ends were 1 base for V and 4 bases for J; bases not matched to a gene: 5. CDR3: CASSLERTGGFTEAFF. The CDR3, as DNA: TGTGCCAGCAGCTTAGAGAGGACAGGGGGCTTCACTGAAGCTTTCTTT.

The chain is built from TRBV28 and TRBJ1-5; D not resolved. Germline CDR1 and CDR2: MDHEN and SYDVKM. The CDR3 is made up of 14 amino acids. Deletions cut 1 base from V and 5 bases from J, with 9 bases between. CDR3 DNA sequence: TGTGCCAGCAGTTTATTGGTAGGGCATCAGCCCCAGCATTTT. The encoded protein is CASSLLVGHQPQHF.

Only a few counts were recorded for this clone. This chain connects TRBV27 to TRBJ2-1; 8 bases fit TRBD2. J gave up 5 bases and V 5 bases, and 8 bases lay outside the gene matches. Germline CDR1 MNHEY, CDR2 SMNVEV (reference sequence). The CDR3 consists of 15 residues. In DNA form, the CDR3 reads TGTGCCAGCAGTCAGCGTAGCGGGGCGAACAATGAGCAGTTCTTC. It translates to CASSQRSGANNEQFF.